One and the same sample provided the 22 T cell receptor beta chains below, sequenced in a study of T cell repertoires in aging, cancer and after chemotherapy. TRB rearrangements spanning V, D and J were amplified using mixed TRB-A/B primers. In TCRdb, the multiplex PCR reads were re-called with MiXCR into one record per CDR3 protein. The repertoire holds some 8,000 distinct CDR3 sequences, with roughly 37% as singletons. Amplification of TCR beta used genomic DNA extracted from peripheral blood. The sequenced material came from blood. Receptor source: a human donor in good health.

The rearrangement links TRBV24-1 to TRBJ2-6; D gene unclear. Germline CDR1 is KGHDR and CDR2 is SFDVKD. Trimming took off 3 bases at V and 0 bases at J, with 8 bases between the two ends. The CDR3 length is 16 residues. The CDR3 bases are TGTGCCACCAGTGATCCTCGGGTCTCTGGGGCCAACGTCCTGACTTTC. It is translated as CATSDPRVSGANVLTF.

The CDR3 loop reads CASRSGRPGNPDTQYF. Written as DNA, the CDR3 is TGTGCCAGCCGATCCGGACGGCCGGGGAACCCAGATACGCAGTATTTT. The V gene is TRBV6-1, the J gene TRBJ2-3; possibly TRBD2 for D (5 bases). The V and J ends lost 8 bases and 4 bases respectively, with 22 bases between them. CDR1 MNHNS and CDR2 SASEGT come from the germline V gene. This CDR3 spans 16 amino acids.

This clonotype is classed as large. V is TRBV29-1 and J is TRBJ2-3; 9 positions agree with TRBD1. CDR3 length: 13 amino acids. The junction had 3 bases not matched to a gene; V was cut back by 4 bases and J by 4 bases. Germline CDR1 is SQVTM and CDR2 is ANQGSEA. The CDR3 DNA sequence: TGCAGCGTTGGGACAGGGGTGGCAGATACGCAGTATTTT. This translates into CSVGTGVADTQYF.

This clonotype is labeled as medium-sized. The chain joins TRBV19 to TRBJ2-7; possibly TRBD2 for D (5 bases). Germline V gene data show CDR1 as LNHDA and CDR2 as SQIVND (reference sequence). CDR3 length equals 15 residues. Deletions cut 3 bases from V and 0 bases from J, with 12 bases between. This CDR3 reads CASSIPGSLSYEQYF. The CDR3 region has the DNA TGTGCCAGTAGTATCCCGGGGTCCCTCTCCTACGAGCAGTACTTC.

This clonotype was seen a few times. The gene calls are TRBV19 and TRBJ2-1; 11 nucleotides agree with TRBD2. J was trimmed by 4 bases and V by 1 base; bases with no gene match: 3. This CDR3 region has 16 residues. Germline CDR1 and CDR2: LNHDA and SQIVND (reference sequence). In DNA form, the CDR3 reads TGTGCCAGTAGTATAGTTAGCGGGAGGGATTACAATGAGCAGTTCTTC. Translation gives CASSIVSGRDYNEQFF.

A few counts support this clonotype. J is TRBJ1-4 and V is TRBV6-2 or TRBV6-3; 7 positions match TRBD1. V was clipped by 6 bases and J by 0 bases; unmatched bases: 10. This CDR3 has 17 amino acids. Germline CDR1 and CDR2: MNHEY and SVGEGT. The chain's CDR3 is CASSQTTGKTTNEKLFF. The CDR3 nucleotides read TGTGCCAGCAGCCAGACGACAGGGAAGACAACTAATGAAAAACTGTTTTTT.

V is TRBV5-6 and J is TRBJ1-2; D gene ambiguous. CDR3 size: 12 residues. Germline loops: CDR1 SGHDT, CDR2 YYEEEE. Trimming shortened V by 0 bases and J by 8 bases, and 8 bases separated the two germline ends. The CDR3 DNA sequence: TGTGCCAGCAGCTTGGGTGCGGGGGGCTACACCTTC. Its protein product is CASSLGAGGYTF.

In the case of this clonotype: This may be a read error, as it is one base from a much larger clone. The V and J genes are TRBV19 and TRBJ2-2; a weak D match, TRBD1 (6 bases). The CDR3 totals 15 residues. Germline CDR1 is LNHDA and CDR2 is SQIVND (reference sequence). V dropped 3 bases and J dropped 7 bases, with 15 bases sitting between them. The CDR3 sequence: CASSINRVGGGELFF. The CDR3 nucleotides read TGTGCCAGTAGTATTAACAGGGTTGGAGGCGGGGAGCTGTTTTTT.

J is TRBJ1-2 and V is TRBV6-2 or TRBV6-3; tentative D call: TRBD1 (6 bases). The V end lost 5 bases, the J end lost 8 bases, and 21 bases lay between the germline ends. The CDR3 is 15 amino acids. From germline, CDR1 is MNHEY and CDR2 SVGEGT. For the CDR3, the DNA is TGTGCCAGCAGTCCCCGGGGGGCCCGCAGGCGCGGCTACACCTTC. Protein sequence: CASSPRGARRRGYTF.

The count of this clonotype is one. The chain carries TRBV19 and TRBJ2-2; TRBD1 aligns across 12 bases. Germline V gives CDR1 LNHDA, CDR2 SQIVND (reference sequence). Losses at the gene ends were 7 bases for V and 3 bases for J; bases not matched to a gene: 6. This CDR3 spans 16 amino acids. The chain's CDR3 is CASNRDRGLDTGELFF. The CDR3 DNA reads as TGTGCCAGTAACCGGGACAGGGGGCTTGACACCGGGGAGCTGTTTTTT.

This clonotype is classed as medium-sized. The rearrangement joins TRBV29-1 to TRBJ2-3; 9 bases line up with TRBD1. Germline V gene sequence: CDR1 SQVTM, CDR2 ANQGSEA. The length of the CDR3 is 14 residues. V was pared by 2 bases and J by 5 bases, with 5 bases of the junction left unmatched. For the CDR3, the DNA is TGCAGCGTTGAAAGGGGACAGGGAAGAGATACGCAGTATTTT. Translating gives CSVERGQGRDTQYF.

This clonotype has more than one count but fewer than ten. The CDR3 sequence: CASSEVQGNNQPQHF. The CDR3 bases are TGTGCCAGCAGTGAAGTCCAGGGAAACAATCAGCCCCAGCATTTT. This chain uses TRBV6-1 with TRBJ1-5; TRBD1 is a possible D gene (5 bases). Germline V gene sequence: CDR1 MNHNS, CDR2 SASEGT. V was cut by 1 base and J by 3 bases, with 10 bases left in between. CDR3 length: 15 amino acids.

The table lists this clonotype with a few counts. J is TRBJ2-3 and V is TRBV6-4; D remains unclear. Trimming pared 5 bases from V and 4 bases from J, leaving 13 bases between. The V gene's germline CDR1 is MRHNA and CDR2 SNTAGT. The length of the CDR3 is 14 residues. The CDR3 region is CASSWPHSPDTQYF. The CDR3, as DNA: TGTGCCAGCAGTTGGCCCCATAGCCCAGATACGCAGTATTTT.

V gene TRBV5-1 combines with J gene TRBJ2-2, with D perhaps TRBD1 (6 bases). The germline V gene encodes CDR1 SGHRS and CDR2 YFSETQ. V was trimmed by 3 bases and J by 4 bases, leaving 16 bases between them. The length of the CDR3 is 16 residues. CDR3 in DNA: TGCGCCAGCAGCTGGATAACAGGGTCGGGCACCGGGGAGCTGTTTTTT. It is translated as CASSWITGSGTGELFF.

V and J are TRBV15 and TRBJ2-1; 9 nucleotides match TRBD2. The CDR3 is 15 residues long. Germline V gives CDR1 LNHNV, CDR2 YYDKDF (reference sequence). Losses at the gene ends were 1 base for V and 8 bases for J; bases not matched to a gene: 6. CDR3 nucleotide sequence: TGTGCCACCAGCAGAGGCGGGACTAGCAGCGATGAGCAGTTCTTC. Its translation is CATSRGGTSSDEQFF.

This clonotype showed up just a few times. The CDR3 bases are TGTGCCTGGAGTCTCAATTCACCCCTCCACTTT. Translated, it gives CAWSLNSPLHF. The chain couples TRBV30 to TRBJ1-6; D is unresolved. Trimming shortened V by 2 bases and J by 7 bases, and 3 bases separated the two germline ends. Germline V lookup: CDR1 GTSNPN, CDR2 SVGIG (reference sequence). The length of the CDR3 is 11 residues. Combining the CDR3 with reference TRBV30 and TRBJ1-6 gives the whole variable domain SQTIHQWPATLVQPVGSPLSLECTVEGTSNPNLYWYRQAAGRGLQLLFYSVGIGQISSEVPQNLSASRPQDRQFILSSKKLLLSDSGFYLCAWSLNSPLHFGNGTRLTVT.

This rearrangement joins TRBV19 to TRBJ1-1; D is possibly TRBD1 (5 bases). CDR1 and CDR2 (germline): LNHDA, SQIVND (reference sequence). The CDR3 length is 13 residues. With 7 bases removed from V and 0 bases from J, the gap between germline ends came to 9 bases. CDR3 nucleotides: TGTGCCAGTAAGCGGGGCTTGAACACTGAAGCTTTCTTT. Protein: CASKRGLNTEAFF.

V and J are TRBV6-1 and TRBJ2-3; 12 positions match TRBD2. Per germline, CDR1 MNHNS and CDR2 SASEGT. CDR3 length: 16 residues. V shed 5 bases, J shed 5 bases, and the junction held 8 bases outside the gene matches. The CDR3 region has the DNA TGTGCCAGCAGTCCCCTAGCGGGAGGGGGAGGAGATACGCAGTATTTT. Protein sequence: CASSPLAGGGGDTQYF.

This clonotype has just a few counts. The chain recombines TRBV18 with TRBJ2-7; weak D call: TRBD1 (5 bases). The V end lost 2 bases, the J end lost 3 bases, and 11 bases lay between the germline ends. CDR3 length equals 14 residues. Germline V gene data show CDR1 as KGHSH and CDR2 as LQKENI. The CDR3 bases are TGTGCCAGCTCACCAAAACTTGGACACTACGAGCAGTACTTC. Protein product: CASSPKLGHYEQYF. Full variable domain (outside the CDR3, taken from reference TRBV18 and TRBJ2-7): NAGVMQNPRHLVRRRGQEARLRCSPMKGHSHVYWYRQLPEEGLKFMVYLQKENIIDESGMPKERFSAEFPKEGPSILRIQQVVRGDSAAYFCASSPKLGHYEQYFGPGTRLTVT.

The J gene is TRBJ1-2, the V gene TRBV15, with D possibly matching TRBD1 (5 bases). V was clipped by 0 bases and J by 8 bases, with 13 bases between them. Germline CDR1 reads LNHNV; CDR2 reads YYDKDF (reference sequence). CDR3 length: 14 amino acids. This CDR3 reads CATSRDMGERGYTF. CDR3 DNA sequence: TGTGCCACCAGCAGAGATATGGGGGAACGCGGCTACACCTTC.

This clonotype was observed a handful of times. The CDR3 region is CASRVRPYNEQFF. The CDR3 coding sequence is TGTGCCAGCAGGGTCAGGCCCTACAATGAGCAGTTCTTC. The V gene is TRBV6-1, the J gene TRBJ2-1; D uncertain. CDR3 length: 13 residues. Germline assignment: CDR1 MNHNS and CDR2 SASEGT. V gave up 6 bases and J gave up 2 bases, with 8 bases separating them.

This chain joins TRBV6-6 and TRBJ2-6; tentative D call: TRBD2 (6 bases). The CDR3 length is 19 residues. Germline V gene sequence: CDR1 MNHNY, CDR2 SVGAGI (reference sequence). The ends were cut back, 10 bases at V and 0 bases at J, with 25 bases in the middle. Here the CDR3 DNA reads TGTGCCAACATATCACAGAGAGCGGGCCGGCCCTCTGGGGCCAACGTCCTGACTTTC. Amino acid sequence: CANISQRAGRPSGANVLTF.